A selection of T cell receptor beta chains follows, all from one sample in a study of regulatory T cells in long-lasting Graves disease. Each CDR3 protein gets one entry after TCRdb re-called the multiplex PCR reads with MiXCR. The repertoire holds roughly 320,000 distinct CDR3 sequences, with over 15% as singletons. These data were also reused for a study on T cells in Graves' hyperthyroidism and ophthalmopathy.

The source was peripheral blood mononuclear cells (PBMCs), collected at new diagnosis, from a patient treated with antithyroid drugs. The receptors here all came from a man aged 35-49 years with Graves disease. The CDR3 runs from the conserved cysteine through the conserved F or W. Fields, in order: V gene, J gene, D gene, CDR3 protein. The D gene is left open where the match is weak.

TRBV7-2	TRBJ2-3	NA	CASSDRGSGTDTQYF
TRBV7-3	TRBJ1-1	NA	CASSRILETEAFF
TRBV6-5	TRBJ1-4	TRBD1	CASSSRPGQVNEKLFF
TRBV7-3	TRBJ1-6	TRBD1	CASSLGTANSPLHF
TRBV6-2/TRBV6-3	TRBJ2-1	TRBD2	CASQGLAGGRVQFF
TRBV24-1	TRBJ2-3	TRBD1	CATSRGQQSTDTQYF
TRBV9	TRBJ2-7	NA	CASSRGGPDEQYF
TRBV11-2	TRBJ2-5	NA	CASSPRRVRETQYF
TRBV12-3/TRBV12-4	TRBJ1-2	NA	CASSLNLYGYTF
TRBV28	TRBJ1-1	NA	CASSLFRTANTEAFF
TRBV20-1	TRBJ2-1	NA	CSAKGGGFYNEQFF
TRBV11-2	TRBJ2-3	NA	CASSFSNTDTQYF
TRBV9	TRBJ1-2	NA	CASSPPGGGYTF
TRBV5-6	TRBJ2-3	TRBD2	CASSFGGAGGDTQYF
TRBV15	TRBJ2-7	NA	CATSSTTDSYEQYF
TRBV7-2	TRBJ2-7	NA	CASSLLRPLSYEQYF
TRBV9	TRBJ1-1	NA	CASSQSGGNTEAFF
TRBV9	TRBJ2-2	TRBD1	CASSARDRGTGELFF
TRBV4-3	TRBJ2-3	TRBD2	CASSQARLAGTDTQYF
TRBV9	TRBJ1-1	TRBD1	CASSSGQVGAEAFF
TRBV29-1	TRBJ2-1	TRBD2	CSVEGMRGARYNEQFF
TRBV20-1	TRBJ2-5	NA	CSASLLTSQETQYF
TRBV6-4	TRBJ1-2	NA	CASSEDLGVGGYTF
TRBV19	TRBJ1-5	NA	CASSINEGPNQPQHF
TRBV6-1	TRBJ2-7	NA	CATKTETYEQYF
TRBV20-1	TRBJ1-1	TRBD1	CSGRGNEAFF
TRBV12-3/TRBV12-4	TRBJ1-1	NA	CASSFRTGYTEAFF
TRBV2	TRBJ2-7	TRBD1	CASSEEGTGEPYEQYF
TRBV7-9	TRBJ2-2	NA	CASSPGLGANTGELFF
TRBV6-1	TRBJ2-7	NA	CASSEVASSYEQYF
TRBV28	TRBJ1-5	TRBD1	CASSFSGQGRKPQHF
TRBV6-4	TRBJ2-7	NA	CASSPSGYSYEQYF
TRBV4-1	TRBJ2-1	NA	CASSQVLGREQFF
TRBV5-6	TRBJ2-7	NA	CASSSGDPYEQYF
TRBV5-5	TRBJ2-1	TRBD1	CASSLTGENYNEQFF
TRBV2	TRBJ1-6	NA	CASIFRANSPLHF
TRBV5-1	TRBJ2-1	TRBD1	CASTLIPGTGGVEQFF
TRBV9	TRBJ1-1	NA	CASSVMGSSTEAFF
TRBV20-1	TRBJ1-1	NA	CSARDWAGGPSEAFF
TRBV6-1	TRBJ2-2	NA	CASRVQGTNTGELFF
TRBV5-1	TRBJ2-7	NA	CASSLVLQGGEQYF
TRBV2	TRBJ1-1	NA	CASSRRFTEAFF